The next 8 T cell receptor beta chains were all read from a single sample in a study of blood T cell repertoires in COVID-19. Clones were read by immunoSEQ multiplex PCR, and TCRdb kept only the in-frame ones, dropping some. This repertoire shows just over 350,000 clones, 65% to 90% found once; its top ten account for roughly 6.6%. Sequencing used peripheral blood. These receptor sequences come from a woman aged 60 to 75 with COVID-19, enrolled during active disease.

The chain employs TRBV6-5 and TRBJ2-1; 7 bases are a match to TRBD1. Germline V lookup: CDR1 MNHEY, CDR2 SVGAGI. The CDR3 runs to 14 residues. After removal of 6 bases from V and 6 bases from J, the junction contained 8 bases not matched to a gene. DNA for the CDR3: TGTGCCAGCAGAAGAGGGGGCGCGGGCAATGAGCAGTTCTTC. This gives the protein CASRRGGAGNEQFF.

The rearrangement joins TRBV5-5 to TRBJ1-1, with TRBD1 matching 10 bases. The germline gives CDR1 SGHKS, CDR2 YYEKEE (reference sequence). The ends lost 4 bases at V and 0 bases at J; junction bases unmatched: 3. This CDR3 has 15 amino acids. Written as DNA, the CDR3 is TGTGCCAGCAGCGCGGACAGGGGGTTGAACACTGAAGCTTTCTTT. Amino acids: CASSADRGLNTEAFF.

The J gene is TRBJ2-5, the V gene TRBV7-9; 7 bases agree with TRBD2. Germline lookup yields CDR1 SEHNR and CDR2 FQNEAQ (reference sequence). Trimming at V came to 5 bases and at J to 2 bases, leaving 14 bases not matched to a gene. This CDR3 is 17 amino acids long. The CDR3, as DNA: TGTGCCAGCAGCCGACTAGCATCCCTAGGAGTACAAGAGACCCAGTACTTC. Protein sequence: CASSRLASLGVQETQYF.

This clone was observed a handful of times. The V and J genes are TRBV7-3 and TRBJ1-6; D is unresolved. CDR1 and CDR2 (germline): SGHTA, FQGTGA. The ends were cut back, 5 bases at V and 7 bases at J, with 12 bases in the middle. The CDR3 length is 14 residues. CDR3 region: CASSRGDGNSPLHF. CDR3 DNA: TGTGCCAGCAGCCGGGGAGACGGCAATTCACCCCTCCACTTT.

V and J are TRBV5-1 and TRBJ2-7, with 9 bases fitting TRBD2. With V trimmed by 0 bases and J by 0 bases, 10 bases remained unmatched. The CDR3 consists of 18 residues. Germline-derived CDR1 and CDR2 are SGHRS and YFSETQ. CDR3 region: CASSLVVGGGAFSYEQYF. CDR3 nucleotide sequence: TGCGCCAGCAGCTTGGTCGTCGGCGGGGGGGCCTTCTCCTACGAGCAGTACTTC.

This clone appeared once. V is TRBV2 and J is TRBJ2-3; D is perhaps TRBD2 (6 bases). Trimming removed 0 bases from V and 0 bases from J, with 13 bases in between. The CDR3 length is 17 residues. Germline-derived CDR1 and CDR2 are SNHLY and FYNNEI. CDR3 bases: TGTGCCAGCAGTGAAGCGGTGGACTATTCTAGCACAGATACGCAGTATTTT. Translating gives CASSEAVDYSSTDTQYF.

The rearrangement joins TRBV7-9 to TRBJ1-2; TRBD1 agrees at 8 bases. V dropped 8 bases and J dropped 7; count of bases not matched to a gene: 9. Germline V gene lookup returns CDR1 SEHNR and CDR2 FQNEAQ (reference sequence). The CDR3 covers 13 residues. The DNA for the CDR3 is TGTGCCAGCGGACAGGGCGAGCAATTTGGCTACACCTTC. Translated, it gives CASGQGEQFGYTF.

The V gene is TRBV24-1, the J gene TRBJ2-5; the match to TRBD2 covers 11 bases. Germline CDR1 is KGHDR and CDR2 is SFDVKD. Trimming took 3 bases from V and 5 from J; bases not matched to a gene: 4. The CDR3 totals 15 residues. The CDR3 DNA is TGTGCCACCAGTGATCCCCGGACTAGCGGGGAGACCCAGTACTTC. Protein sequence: CATSDPRTSGETQYF.